Below are 3 T cell receptor beta chains sequenced from a single sample in a study of technical replicates of blood from a few donors. Clones were sequenced by immunoSEQ multiplex PCR, and TCRdb holds only the in-frame ones, with some missing. The repertoire has approximately 70,000 clones, 95% to 97% of them found once; the top ten carry 0.25% to 0.3%. Sequenced input: T cells isolated from PBMCs. These receptors all stem from a human donor in good health.

The chain joins TRBV10-2 to TRBJ2-3; 12 positions agree with TRBD2. The CDR3 has 17 residues. The V gene end was trimmed by 7 bases and the J gene end by 5 bases; junction bases not matched to a gene: 13. The germline V gene has CDR1 WSHSY and CDR2 SAAADI. Here the CDR3 DNA reads TGCGCCAGCACAACCCGTGGGAAACTAGCGGGAGGAGATACGCAGTATTTT. Translating gives CASTTRGKLAGGDTQYF.

CDR3 in amino acids: CASSFVLNTEAFF. CDR3 nucleotides: TGTGCCAGCAGTTTCGTCCTTAACACTGAAGCTTTCTTT. The rearrangement links TRBV27 to TRBJ1-1; D not certain. The CDR3 consists of 13 residues. In germline, CDR1 is MNHEY, CDR2 SMNVEV (reference sequence). V lost 3 bases, J lost 2 bases, and 7 bases lay in between.

The chain is built from TRBV13 and TRBJ1-4; a weak D match, TRBD1 (5 bases). CDR1 is PRHDT, CDR2 FYEKMQ, per germline (reference sequence). The CDR3 consists of 13 residues. Trimming removed 2 bases from V and 8 bases from J, with 9 bases in between. The CDR3 reads CASSLKGAEKLFF. CDR3 bases: TGTGCCAGCAGCTTAAAAGGGGCCGAAAAACTGTTTTTT.